The rows below give T cell receptor beta chains drawn from one sample of a study of vaccination effects on CD4 cells after COVID-19. No antigens are known for them. The method was immunoSEQ multiplex PCR; TCRdb's version includes in-frame clones alone and lacks a portion of them. The sample lists 45,000 to 60,000 clones; 55% to 75% were seen once. The sample here was CD4+ T cells from PBMCs cultured without peptide, taken after COVID-19 vaccination. All receptors derive from a human donor who received a COVID-19 vaccine. CDR3s include the opening cysteine and the closing phenylalanine or tryptophan. The D gene is left open where the match is weak. A clone size is listed for some rows: how often the clone was seen (once, few, many), or a class if it is expanded.

clone_size d_call j_call v_call cdr3_nt cdr3_aa
few . TRBJ2-7 TRBV3-1/TRBV3-2 TGTGCCAGCAGGTCGCAGTTGAGCTCCTACGAGCAGTACTTC CASRSQLSSYEQYF
. TRBD2 TRBJ2-6 TRBV5-1 TGCGCCAGCAGCTTACCGGGACTAGAGGGTACTGGGGCCAACGTCCTGACTTTC CASSLPGLEGTGANVLTF
. TRBD2 TRBJ2-1 TRBV6-4 TGTGCCAGCAGTGGTGCGGGAGGCGTGCAGTTCTTC CASSGAGGVQFF
. . TRBJ2-1 TRBV5-4 TGTGCCAGCAGCTTAGGGGGGGCTGGGTCCTACAATGAGCAGTTCTTC CASSLGGAGSYNEQFF
few . TRBJ1-5 TRBV20-1 TGCAGTGCTAGTGGGACCCAACGCGCAAGAAATAGCAATCAGCCCCAGCATTTT CSASGTQRARNSNQPQHF
. . TRBJ2-1 TRBV18 TGTGCCAGCTCACCTCCAGGGAATGAGCAGTTCTTC CASSPPGNEQFF
few TRBD2 TRBJ2-7 TRBV9 TGTGCCAGCAGCGTCGGGACTACCCCCACCTACGAGCAGTACTTC CASSVGTTPTYEQYF
. . TRBJ1-5 TRBV6-1 TGTGCCAGCAGTGAAGTGGGAGGGGGGGCCCAGCATTTT CASSEVGGGAQHF
. . TRBJ1-3 TRBV27 TGTGCCAGCAGTTTATATAGGACCGCCGACACCATATATTTT CASSLYRTADTIYF
. . TRBJ2-5 TRBV7-9 TGTGCCAGCAGCTTGAATGGGGGCGCGGGAGAGACCCAGTACTTC CASSLNGGAGETQYF
few . TRBJ1-1 TRBV14 TGTGCCAGCAGCCAATTCGGCGTACCTGAAGCTTTCTTT CASSQFGVPEAFF
. TRBD2 TRBJ2-1 TRBV5-1 TGCGCCAGCAGCCCCGAGCGGGGGGGTCTTGGTGAGCAGTTCTTC CASSPERGGLGEQFF
. TRBD2 TRBJ2-1 TRBV4-1 TGCGCCAGCAGCCGGTGGCGGGGGAACCTCAATGAGCAGTTCTTC CASSRWRGNLNEQFF
. TRBD2 TRBJ2-7 TRBV3-1/TRBV3-2 TGTGCCAGCAGCCTCCTTAGCGGGAGGGAGAACGAGCAGTACTTC CASSLLSGRENEQYF